Following are 32 T cell receptor beta chains from one sample sequenced in a study of blood T cells in healthy people across ages. A second PCR, run for roughly 7 to 12 cycles, used a sample-barcoded 5' primer plus a J-beta primer mix. TCRdb processed the 5' RACE reads anew with MiXCR; each CDR3 protein has one entry. The table lists about 930,000 distinct CDR3 sequences, under 35% of them singletons. A further study also used this sample, focusing on T cells of mothers and their children.

Sequenced material: blood. The receptors were gathered from a middle-aged woman in good health.

This clonotype showed up just once. The germline gene is not matched at one end of the junction; a read error may be the cause. The chain recombines TRBV14 with TRBJ2-5; possible D gene TRBD1, 5 bases. CDR3 length: 13 residues. Germline V gives CDR1 SGHDN, CDR2 FVKESK. The CDR3 protein is CASGQGALGTQYF. The DNA of the CDR3 is TGTGCCAGCGGCCAAGGGGCCCTAGGGACCCAGTACTTC.

The chain couples TRBV7-9 to TRBJ2-7; 10 bases match TRBD1. Germline V CDR1 and CDR2: SEHNR, FQNEAQ (reference sequence). Trimming removed 2 bases from V and 6 bases from J; junction bases left unmatched: 16. This CDR3 has 18 residues. In nucleotides, the CDR3 is TGTGCCAGCAGCTTAAGGAGGGCCCTACCGGGACAGGGGCGCGAGCAGTACTTC. This translates into CASSLRRALPGQGREQYF.

The rearrangement uses TRBV6-5 and TRBJ1-1, with 7 bases fitting TRBD1. Per germline, CDR1 MNHEY and CDR2 SVGAGI. The CDR3 is 13 amino acids. V lost 6 bases, J lost 8 bases, and 9 bases stayed unmatched. The CDR3 bases are TGTGCCAGCAGCTCTTTGACAGGGACAGAAGCTTTCTTT. This encodes CASSSLTGTEAFF.

The chain combines TRBV6-2 or TRBV6-3 with TRBJ2-7; D gene ambiguous. The CDR3 is 15 residues long. Germline CDR1 is MNHEY and CDR2 is SVGEGT. V was clipped by 5 bases and J by 2 bases, with 16 bases between them. The CDR3 spells CASSPTGVGTYEQYF. The CDR3 DNA follows: TGTGCCAGCAGTCCTACTGGGGTTGGGACCTACGAGCAGTACTTC.

Note on this clonotype: Being one base from a much bigger clone, this may be a read error. This chain connects TRBV7-3 to TRBJ2-7, with D perhaps matching TRBD1 (6 bases). Trimming cost V 4 bases and J 6 bases, with 16 bases left between them. The CDR3 contains 14 residues. Germline CDR1 SGHTA, CDR2 FQGTGA. This chain's CDR3 is CASSSGMRGGEQYF. The CDR3 bases are TGTGCCAGCAGCTCGGGGATGCGAGGGGGCGAGCAGTACTTC.

This clonotype has more than one count but fewer than ten. The chain combines TRBV7-9 with TRBJ2-7; 8 bases line up with TRBD2. With 3 bases clipped from V and 4 bases from J, the junction kept 8 bases outside the gene matches. The germline CDR1 and CDR2 sequences are SEHNR and FQNEAQ (reference sequence). The CDR3 totals 15 residues. CDR3 residues: CASSFVAGGPYEQYF. In DNA, the CDR3 is TGTGCCAGCAGCTTCGTCGCGGGGGGACCATACGAGCAGTACTTC.

In this sample, this clonotype turned up a few times. A much larger clone differs by one base, so this may be a read error. V is TRBV4-3 and J is TRBJ2-5; no clear D. The CDR3 contains 16 residues. CDR1 LGHNA and CDR2 YSLEER come from the germline V gene. CDR3 bases: TGCGCCAGCAGTCGTCGCCATGGGGTGAGCCAAGTGACCCAGTACTTC. Amino acids: CASSRRHGVSQVTQYF.

This clonotype has ten or more counts. V is TRBV28 and J is TRBJ2-5, with D tentatively TRBD2 (6 bases). This CDR3 has 13 amino acids. The germline V gene has CDR1 MDHEN and CDR2 SYDVKM. V lost 6 bases, J lost 5 bases, and 13 bases lay in between. The CDR3 loop is CASSFGGIETQYF. The CDR3 coding sequence is TGTGCCAGCAGCTTTGGGGGGATTGAGACCCAGTACTTC.

A remark on this clonotype: This may arise from a read error, as a much more abundant clone is one base away. The gene calls are TRBV7-9 and TRBJ2-5; D is possibly TRBD1 or TRBD2 (5 bases each). The germline V gene has CDR1 SEHNR and CDR2 FQNEAQ (reference sequence). CDR3 length: 11 residues. CDR3 nucleotides: TGTGCCAGCAGCCTCGGGGCGACCCAGGACTTC. Protein sequence: CASSLGATQDF.

The sample holds a few counts of this clonotype. V gene TRBV4-1 combines with J gene TRBJ1-5; no clear D gene. Germline V gene sequence: CDR1 MGHRA, CDR2 YSYEKL. Trimming pared 0 bases from V and 6 bases from J, leaving 15 bases between. The CDR3 has 16 residues. In DNA, the CDR3 is TGCGCCAGCAGCCAAGAGCGGCAGCTAGGTTCTCAGCCCCAGCATTTT. It translates to CASSQERQLGSQPQHF.

V is TRBV15 and J is TRBJ1-4; 8 nucleotides align to TRBD1. J was trimmed by 7 bases and V by 3 bases; bases with no gene match: 4. This CDR3 has 14 residues. Germline V CDR1 and CDR2: LNHNV, YYDKDF (reference sequence). The CDR3 bases are TGTGCCACCAGCAGTGGACAGGGAAGTGAAAAACTGTTTTTT. Protein sequence: CATSSGQGSEKLFF.

Regarding this clonotype: The junction differs from germline at one of its ends, possibly a read error. The J gene is TRBJ2-1, the V gene TRBV6-1; TRBD2 matches 14 bases. CDR3 length: 18 amino acids. Germline values: CDR1 MNHNS, CDR2 SASEGT. In DNA, the CDR3 is TGTGCCAACAGTCGGACTAGCGGGGGGCGGAGCTCCTACAATGAGCAGTTCTTC. It specifies CANSRTSGGRSSYNEQFF.

V usage is TRBV20-1 and J usage is TRBJ2-1, with TRBD1 identical over 11 bases. The germline V gene has CDR1 DFQATT and CDR2 SNEGSKA (reference sequence). Trimming took 5 bases from V and 7 from J; bases not matched to a gene: 7. The CDR3 has 14 amino acids. CDR3 sequence: CSAGQGAGENEQFF. CDR3 nucleotides: TGCAGTGCTGGACAGGGGGCAGGGGAAAATGAGCAGTTCTTC.

The table lists this clonotype with a few counts. The chain carries TRBV5-1 and TRBJ2-4; D might be TRBD1 (6 bases). Judging by the DNA end, TRBJ2-5 fits better; the J call may be wrong. The CDR3 runs to 16 residues. Germline CDR1 SGHRS, CDR2 YFSETQ. The CDR3 loop is CASSLRQAAEYETQYF. DNA of the CDR3: TGCGCCAGCAGCCTACGACAGGCAGCTGAATATGAGACCCAGTACTTC.

This clonotype was seen a handful of times. V usage is TRBV6-1 and J usage is TRBJ2-5; D is ambiguous. The CDR3 loop spans 14 amino acids. Germline CDR1 is MNHNS and CDR2 is SASEGT. The V gene lost 2 bases and the J gene lost 4 bases, with 11 bases spanning the gap. This CDR3 is CASSESLVGETQYF. In nucleotides, the CDR3 is TGTGCCAGCAGTGAATCGCTAGTCGGAGAGACCCAGTACTTC.

A few counts support this clonotype. The CDR3 nucleotides are TGTGCCAGCAGCATTGGGACTAGCGGAAGCACAGATACGCAGTATTTT. Translated: CASSIGTSGSTDTQYF. The rearrangement links TRBV7-3 to TRBJ2-3; 11 positions agree with TRBD2. Trimming took 5 bases from V and 0 from J; bases not matched to a gene: 4. Germline CDR1 and CDR2: SGHTA and FQGTGA. CDR3 length: 16 amino acids.

The chain has TRBV13 and TRBJ2-5; D unclear. The germline V gene encodes CDR1 PRHDT and CDR2 FYEKMQ (reference sequence). CDR3 size: 15 residues. Trimming stripped 5 bases from V and 0 bases from J, with 13 bases between. The CDR3, as DNA: TGTGCCAGCAGCCTCTTCGGGTCATACCAAGAGACCCAGTACTTC. Protein sequence: CASSLFGSYQETQYF.

This clonotype has at least ten counts. J is TRBJ2-7 and V is TRBV28; possible D gene TRBD2, 7 bases. Germline V gene sequence: CDR1 MDHEN, CDR2 SYDVKM. CDR3 length: 16 residues. V was clipped by 6 bases and J by 7 bases, with 25 bases between them. The CDR3 reads CASSPLAGAQRLEQYF. For the CDR3, the DNA is TGTGCCAGCAGCCCTCTCGCGGGGGCTCAGCGATTAGAGCAGTACTTC.

This clonotype was picked up a small number of times. The chain recombines TRBV5-4 with TRBJ1-1; TRBD1 might be the D (5 bases). Germline V gene lookup returns CDR1 SGHNT and CDR2 YYREEE (reference sequence). The CDR3 is made up of 15 amino acids. V was cut by 0 bases and J by 4 bases, with 13 bases left in between. Here the CDR3 reads CASSLGGGRSTEAFF. As DNA, the CDR3 is TGTGCCAGCAGCTTGGGCGGGGGGAGGAGCACTGAAGCTTTCTTT.

This clonotype was counted a single time. Possible read error: a much larger clone is one base away. V gene TRBV15 combines with J gene TRBJ2-4, with D uncertain. The germline V and J ends were trimmed by 0 bases and 5 bases, with 11 bases remaining between them. Per the germline V gene, CDR1 is LNHNV and CDR2 is YYDKDF (reference sequence). This CDR3 is 15 amino acids long. This CDR3 reads CATSREILVQNIQYF. CDR3 in DNA: TGTGCCACCAGCAGAGAAATATTAGTCCAAAACATTCAGTACTTC.

Points on this clonotype: A much larger clonotype is one base distant, so this may be a read error. This sequence joins TRBV18 and TRBJ2-4; perhaps TRBD1 as D (6 bases). The J call is doubtful: the DNA matches TRBJ2-7 better. The CDR3 is 14 residues long. Germline CDR1 and CDR2: KGHSH and LQKENI. CDR3 sequence (DNA): TGTGCCAGCTCACCGGACAGCGTGGGCTGCGAGCAGTACTTC. It is translated as CASSPDSVGCEQYF.

This clonotype has ten or more counts. This chain links TRBV5-1 with TRBJ2-7; 11 bases align to TRBD2. Looked up from germline, CDR1 is SGHRS and CDR2 is YFSETQ. After removal of 4 bases from V and 0 bases from J, the junction contained 12 bases not matched to a gene. The CDR3 loop spans 18 amino acids. CDR3 bases: TGCGCCAGCAGCCAACTCGGGACTAGCGGCAAACTCTCCTACGAGCAGTACTTC. Translating it yields CASSQLGTSGKLSYEQYF.

This clonotype turned up a few times. The V gene is TRBV4-1, the J gene TRBJ2-3, with D hard to call. In germline, CDR1 is MGHRA, CDR2 YSYEKL. The CDR3 runs 15 residues. The V end was cut by 0 bases, the J end by 3 bases, with 10 bases between. CDR3 nucleotide sequence: TGCGCCAGCAGCCAAGAACAAAGACTGACAGATACGCAGTATTTT. It yields the protein CASSQEQRLTDTQYF.

As for this clonotype: This may come from a read error, since a much larger clone is one base off. The chain employs TRBV7-3 and TRBJ1-2; TRBD1 is a possible D gene (6 bases). CDR3 length equals 13 residues. Germline V gene data show CDR1 as SGHTA and CDR2 as FQGTGA. The CDR3 spells CASSLNGGYGCTF. CDR3 sequence (DNA): TGTGCCAGCAGCTTAAATGGGGGCTATGGCTGCACCTTC. The full variable domain, in which reference TRBV7-3 and TRBJ1-2 provide the parts outside the CDR3, is GAGVSQTPSNKVTEKGKYVELRCDPISGHTALYWYRQSLGQGPEFLIYFQGTGAADDSGLPNDRFFAVRPEGSVSTLKIQRTERGDSAVYLCASSLNGGYGCTFGSGTRLTVV.

This rearrangement joins TRBV10-3 to TRBJ2-5; D possibly matches TRBD1 or TRBD2 (5 bases each). The CDR3 has 15 amino acids. The V end lost 2 bases, the J end lost 6 bases, and 16 bases lay between the germline ends. The germline gives CDR1 ENHRY, CDR2 SYGVKD. The CDR3 bases are TGTGCCATCAGTGAGAAGCTGGGGGACGGGCAGACCCAGTACTTC. It specifies CAISEKLGDGQTQYF.

A single count supports this clonotype. The chain joins TRBV18 to TRBJ2-3; 7 nucleotides line up with TRBD2. Germline V CDR1 and CDR2: KGHSH, LQKENI. V was clipped by 3 bases and J by 2 bases; unmatched bases: 11. The CDR3 loop spans 17 amino acids. The CDR3 region has the DNA TGTGCCAGCTCACCCTCACTAAGCGGGATGACCACAGATACGCAGTATTTT. The encoded protein is CASSPSLSGMTTDTQYF. The full variable domain, with the rest looked up from reference TRBV18 and TRBJ2-3, is NAGVMQNPRHLVRRRGQEARLRCSPMKGHSHVYWYRQLPEEGLKFMVYLQKENIIDESGMPKERFSAEFPKEGPSILRIQQVVRGDSAAYFCASSPSLSGMTTDTQYFGPGTRLTVL.

This clonotype was seen ten or more times. The gene calls are TRBV9 and TRBJ2-1; 8 bases align to TRBD2. J was trimmed by 6 bases and V by 2 bases; bases with no gene match: 10. The CDR3 consists of 16 residues. The V gene's germline CDR1 is SGDLS and CDR2 YYNGEE. This CDR3 is CASSVDMGLGGNEQFF. In DNA, the CDR3 is TGTGCCAGCAGCGTGGATATGGGACTAGGGGGCAATGAGCAGTTCTTC.

The rearrangement joins TRBV12-3 or TRBV12-4 to TRBJ2-5; TRBD2 might be the D (5 bases). TRBJ2-1 matches the DNA end more closely, so the J call is doubtful. This CDR3 is built from 15 residues. The CDR3 spells CASSSPSEVQETQFF. DNA for the CDR3: TGTGCCAGCAGTTCCCCGTCGGAGGTACAAGAGACCCAGTTCTTC.

This clonotype was seen a handful of times. The chain links TRBV27 to TRBJ2-1, with 9 bases that match TRBD2. The CDR3 covers 15 residues. Germline CDR1 reads MNHEY; CDR2 reads SMNVEV (reference sequence). V trimming: 3 bases; J trimming: 6 bases; junction bases outside the gene matches: 6. The chain's CDR3 is CASSFESGGFNEQFF. CDR3 in DNA: TGTGCCAGCAGTTTCGAAAGCGGGGGGTTCAATGAGCAGTTCTTC.

Only a few counts were recorded for this clonotype. The V and J genes are TRBV11-2 and TRBJ2-1; 7 bases fit TRBD2. The CDR3 runs 17 residues. Trimming took 3 bases from V and 0 from J; bases not matched to a gene: 8. CDR1 SGHAT and CDR2 FQNNGV come from the germline V gene. The CDR3: CASSFRGWGGSYNEQFF. The DNA of the CDR3 is TGTGCCAGCAGCTTTAGGGGTTGGGGGGGCTCCTACAATGAGCAGTTCTTC.

This clonotype was picked up a small number of times. CDR3 nucleotides: TGTGCCAGCAGTTCTCCGGGACAGGACCGCTACGAGCAGTACTTC. Translation gives CASSSPGQDRYEQYF. The chain has TRBV3-1 and TRBJ2-7; TRBD1 matches at 8 bases. This CDR3 spans 15 amino acids. V lost 6 bases, J lost 3 bases, and 10 bases stayed unmatched. CDR1 and CDR2 from the germline V gene are LGHDT and YNNKEL (reference sequence).

A few counts support this clonotype. This may be a read error: a much more frequent sequence differs by one nucleotide. The rearrangement uses TRBV5-1 and TRBJ2-5; weak D call: TRBD1 (6 bases). Germline lookup yields CDR1 SGHRS and CDR2 YFSETQ. Trimming stripped 9 bases from V and 2 bases from J, with 14 bases between. This CDR3 is 13 amino acids long. DNA for the CDR3: TGCGCCAACAAGATAGGGGGACAAGAGACCCAGTACTTC. Its protein product is CANKIGGQETQYF.